Following are 26 T cell receptor beta chains from one sample sequenced in a study of CD8+ T cells in alopecia areata. Regarding treatment: oral pan-JAK inhibitor, 5-10 mg twice daily. The authors extracted RNA and reverse transcribed it into cDNA as the sequencing template. The method was immunoSEQ multiplex PCR; TCRdb's version includes in-frame clones alone and lacks a portion of them. The table has approximately 300,000 clones, roughly 60% seen once. Sample: CD4+ T cells sorted from blood, taken at week 24, from a patient treated with tofacitinib. These receptors were taken from a human donor with alopecia areata.

This chain connects TRBV5-5 to TRBJ2-2; D is perhaps TRBD2 (5 bases). Germline CDR1 is SGHKS and CDR2 is YYEKEE (reference sequence). Trimming removed 0 bases at V and 0 bases at J, with 9 bases between. The CDR3 spans 16 residues. CDR3 nucleotides: TGTGCCAGCAGCTTGGTCGCGGGCTCGAACACCGGGGAGCTGTTTTTT. Its protein is CASSLVAGSNTGELFF.

The rearrangement links TRBV2 to TRBJ1-5; a weak D match, TRBD1 (6 bases). Germline loops: CDR1 SNHLY, CDR2 FYNNEI. The CDR3 totals 14 residues. Between the trimmed V and J ends, which lost 3 bases and 0 bases, there was a span of 6 bases. The CDR3 spells CASSDRGSNQPQHF. CDR3 sequence (DNA): TGTGCCAGCAGTGACAGGGGTAGCAATCAGCCCCAGCATTTT.

CDR3 loop: CASTQVSNSPLHF. CDR3 sequence (DNA): TGTGCCAGCACACAAGTCTCCAATTCACCCCTCCACTTT. The chain is built from TRBV25-1 and TRBJ1-6, with D unresolved. In germline, CDR1 is MGHDK, CDR2 SYGVNS. The V gene lost 7 bases and the J gene lost 7 bases, with 11 bases spanning the gap. The CDR3 covers 13 residues.

The chain couples TRBV7-9 to TRBJ1-2; D remains ambiguous. The V and J ends lost 5 bases and 5 bases respectively, with 6 bases between them. Germline-derived CDR1 and CDR2 are SEHNR and FQNEAQ (reference sequence). The CDR3 spans 11 residues. CDR3 sequence: CASSPTYGYTF. CDR3 coding DNA: TGTGCCAGCAGCCCGACATATGGCTACACCTTC. The variable domain in full, with the rest retrieved from reference TRBV7-9 and TRBJ1-2, is DTGVSQNPRHKITKRGQNVTFRCDPISEHNRLYWYRQTLGQGPEFLTYFQNEAQLEKSRLLSDRFSAERPKGSFSTLEIQRTEQGDSAMYLCASSPTYGYTFGSGTRLTVV.

The V gene is TRBV13, the J gene TRBJ2-1; D possibly corresponds to TRBD2 (5 bases). V gave up 1 base and J gave up 4 bases, with 8 bases separating them. There are 14 residues in the CDR3. Per germline, CDR1 PRHDT and CDR2 FYEKMQ (reference sequence). The CDR3: CASSLAGSYNEQFF. Here the CDR3 DNA reads TGTGCCAGCAGCTTAGCTGGGAGTTACAATGAGCAGTTCTTC.

The chain is built from TRBV30 and TRBJ2-1; D is undetermined. V gave up 0 bases and J gave up 8 bases, with 5 bases separating them. This CDR3 region has 11 residues. Per the germline V gene, CDR1 is GTSNPN and CDR2 is SVGIG (reference sequence). The CDR3 protein is CAWSVLDEQFF. The CDR3 nucleotides read TGTGCCTGGAGTGTACTGGATGAGCAGTTCTTC.

The sample holds a few counts of this clone. The genes are TRBV2 and TRBJ2-1; possible D gene TRBD2, 6 bases. CDR3 length: 14 residues. V lost 8 bases, J lost 10 bases, and 21 bases lay in between. Germline loops: CDR1 SNHLY, CDR2 FYNNEI. The CDR3 bases are TGTGCCAGCGGGGTCCCTGGGCGGGGTCAGGAGCAGTTCTTC. It is translated as CASGVPGRGQEQFF.

This chain joins TRBV2 and TRBJ2-2; TRBD2 matches at 7 bases. The CDR3 contains 15 residues. Unmatched junction bases numbered 4, after V lost 5 bases and J lost 1 base. Germline V gene data show CDR1 as SNHLY and CDR2 as FYNNEI. CDR3 sequence (DNA): TGTGCCAGCAGTACAGAGCGGGGGAACACCGGGGAGCTGTTTTTT. Protein: CASSTERGNTGELFF.

This sequence joins TRBV27 and TRBJ2-1, with TRBD2 as a possible D gene (6 bases). This CDR3 comprises 13 residues. V lost 5 bases to trimming and J lost 5 bases, with 10 bases between them. Per germline, CDR1 MNHEY and CDR2 SMNVEV (reference sequence). DNA of the CDR3: TGTGCCAGCAGTGCGGGACTGAACAATGAGCAGTTCTTC. It translates to CASSAGLNNEQFF.

The rearrangement joins TRBV7-2 to TRBJ1-2; D call uncertain. Germline V lookup: CDR1 SGHTA, CDR2 FQGNSA. There are 12 residues in the CDR3. Trimming took 3 bases from V and 1 from J, leaving 3 bases between them. CDR3 nucleotides: TGTGCCAGCAGCTTTAGTAACTATGGCTACACCTTC. It specifies CASSFSNYGYTF.

This clone was seen a few times. The V call is TRBV7-8, the J call TRBJ2-1; 7 positions agree with TRBD1. CDR1 is SGHVS and CDR2 is FQNEAQ in the germline V gene. V dropped 4 bases and J dropped 0; count of bases not matched to a gene: 9. The CDR3 length is 17 residues. The CDR3 sequence is CASSSKNRGTSYNEQFF. The CDR3, as DNA: TGTGCCAGCAGCTCGAAAAACAGGGGAACCTCCTACAATGAGCAGTTCTTC.

This clone occurred a few times. This chain joins TRBV30 and TRBJ2-5; 8 bases agree with TRBD1. V lost 5 bases to trimming and J lost 4 bases; unmatched junction nucleotides: 9. The CDR3 covers 14 residues. Germline CDR1 GTSNPN, CDR2 SVGIG (reference sequence). The CDR3 bases are TGTGCCTGGGATAGACAGGGGTCATCAGAGACCCAGTACTTC. Translating gives CAWDRQGSSETQYF.

The genes are TRBV15 and TRBJ2-1; 7 bases agree with TRBD1. Germline CDR1 and CDR2: LNHNV and YYDKDF (reference sequence). The CDR3 has 15 amino acids. J was trimmed by 5 bases and V by 1 base; bases with no gene match: 5. The CDR3 loop is CATSRAGQTDNEQFF. DNA for the CDR3: TGTGCCACCAGCAGAGCGGGACAGACAGACAATGAGCAGTTCTTC.

This sequence joins TRBV6-1 and TRBJ2-5; D not certain. The ends were cut back, 6 bases at V and 4 bases at J, with 15 bases in the middle. Germline CDR1 is MNHNS and CDR2 is SASEGT. The CDR3 sequence is 14 residues long. The CDR3 sequence is CASRVLPRGETQYF. The CDR3 DNA sequence: TGTGCCAGCAGGGTCCTTCCCCGAGGAGAGACCCAGTACTTC.

V usage is TRBV30 and J usage is TRBJ1-5, with D perhaps TRBD1 (6 bases). The V end lost 0 bases, the J end lost 8 bases, and 17 bases lay between the germline ends. Germline assignment: CDR1 GTSNPN and CDR2 SVGIG (reference sequence). The CDR3 runs 15 residues. CDR3 sequence (DNA): TGTGCCTGGAGTGTATCGGGGGGCGAGGCGGAGCCCCAGCATTTT. Encoded protein: CAWSVSGGEAEPQHF.

V is TRBV6-1 and J is TRBJ2-7; TRBD1 matches 7 bases. V trimming: 6 bases; J trimming: 2 bases; junction bases outside the gene matches: 4. Germline CDR1 and CDR2: MNHNS and SASEGT. This CDR3 spans 13 amino acids. The CDR3 sequence: CASRLGTAYEQYF. The CDR3 nucleotides are TGTGCCAGCAGGCTGGGGACAGCCTACGAGCAGTACTTC.

The V gene is TRBV14, the J gene TRBJ1-2, with D maybe TRBD1 (5 bases). In germline, CDR1 is SGHDN, CDR2 FVKESK. The CDR3 is made up of 13 amino acids. V gave up 6 bases and J gave up 5 bases, with 13 bases separating them. CDR3 coding DNA: TGTGCCAGCAGTCAACAGAGGGGATATGGCTACACCTTC. Translating it yields CASSQQRGYGYTF.

This clone was seen a single time. The chain joins TRBV9 to TRBJ2-5; D may correspond to TRBD1 or TRBD2 (6 bases each). CDR1 and CDR2 (germline): SGDLS, YYNGEE. The ends were cut back, 8 bases at V and 5 bases at J, with 13 bases in the middle. This CDR3 has 12 amino acids. The CDR3: CASGGPAETQYF. In DNA form, the CDR3 reads TGTGCCAGTGGGGGGCCCGCGGAGACCCAGTACTTC. The full variable domain, in which reference TRBV9 and TRBJ2-5 provide the parts outside the CDR3, is DSGVTQTPKHLITATGQRVTLRCSPRSGDLSVYWYQQSLDQGLQFLIQYYNGEERAKGNILERFSAQQFPDLHSELNLSSLELGDSALYFCASGGPAETQYFGPGTRLLVL.

The rearrangement joins TRBV27 to TRBJ2-5, with D possibly TRBD2 on 6 matching bases. CDR1 MNHEY and CDR2 SMNVEV come from the germline V gene (reference sequence). V was cut by 7 bases and J by 1 base, with 13 bases left in between. The CDR3 runs 14 residues. The CDR3 nucleotides are TGTGCCAGCAAAAGGAGGGGTTTCCAAGAGACCCAGTACTTC. Amino acid sequence: CASKRRGFQETQYF.

This clone was picked up one time. This chain uses TRBV9 with TRBJ2-7; a possible D gene is TRBD2 (5 bases). CDR1 is SGDLS, CDR2 YYNGEE, per germline. The CDR3 length is 15 residues. With 4 bases removed from V and 1 base from J, the gap between germline ends came to 15 bases. CDR3 loop: CASSPDGRGSYEQYF. The CDR3 DNA reads as TGTGCCAGCAGCCCAGACGGTCGAGGGTCCTACGAGCAGTACTTC. The variable domain in full, completed from reference TRBV9 and TRBJ2-7, reads DSGVTQTPKHLITATGQRVTLRCSPRSGDLSVYWYQQSLDQGLQFLIQYYNGEERAKGNILERFSAQQFPDLHSELNLSSLELGDSALYFCASSPDGRGSYEQYFGPGTRLTVT.

This clone has just a few counts. The J gene is TRBJ2-2, the V gene TRBV19; 7 nucleotides align to TRBD1. V was pared by 4 bases and J by 8 bases, with 4 bases of the junction left unmatched. Looked up from germline, CDR1 is LNHDA and CDR2 is SQIVND (reference sequence). There are 13 residues in the CDR3. The CDR3 DNA reads as TGTGCCAGTAGTACGGACAGGTGGGGGGAGCTGTTTTTT. Residues: CASSTDRWGELFF.

The rearrangement links TRBV6-1 to TRBJ2-7, with a tentative D call TRBD1 (5 bases). There are 16 residues in the CDR3. CDR1 and CDR2 (germline): MNHNS, SASEGT. The V and J ends lost 2 bases and 2 bases respectively, with 16 bases between them. CDR3 DNA: TGTGCCAGCAGTGAACGCCCCCAGGGCCAGGCCTACGAGCAGTACTTC. Translated: CASSERPQGQAYEQYF.

The rearrangement joins TRBV18 to TRBJ2-6; TRBD1 aligns across 10 bases. CDR3 length equals 19 residues. From germline, CDR1 is KGHSH and CDR2 LQKENI. With V trimmed by 5 bases and J by 0 bases, 10 bases remained unmatched. As DNA, the CDR3 is TGTGCCAGCTCAGAGGCGGCGAGACAGGGGGCCTCTGGGGCCAACGTCCTGACTTTC. Protein product: CASSEAARQGASGANVLTF.

Worth noting for this clone: Other DNA sequences of this sample code for an identical CDR3. The J gene is TRBJ2-7, the V gene TRBV4-2; possible D gene TRBD1, 8 bases. Germline CDR1 is LGHNA and CDR2 is YNFKEQ. With 4 bases removed from V and 4 bases from J, the gap between germline ends came to 14 bases. The CDR3 loop spans 14 amino acids. CDR3 residues: CASSPGQGGYEQYF. Here the CDR3 DNA reads TGTGCCAGCAGCCCTGGACAGGGAGGGTACGAGCAGTACTTC.

This chain joins TRBV30 and TRBJ1-2; TRBD1 agrees at 7 bases. V lost 7 bases, J lost 6 bases, and 14 bases stayed unmatched. Germline CDR1 GTSNPN, CDR2 SVGIG (reference sequence). CDR3 length equals 14 residues. DNA of the CDR3: TGTGCCTCGATAGGACAGGTTTTAATGGATGGCTACACCTTC. It codes for CASIGQVLMDGYTF.

Here the CDR3 reads CAWRGTSGGYEQYF. The CDR3 DNA is TGTGCCTGGAGGGGGACTAGCGGGGGCTACGAGCAGTACTTC. This chain connects TRBV30 to TRBJ2-7; 14 bases match TRBD2. This CDR3 comprises 14 residues. Trimming at V came to 3 bases and at J to 3 bases, leaving 1 base not matched to a gene. Germline values: CDR1 GTSNPN, CDR2 SVGIG (reference sequence). Full variable domain (missing parts from reference TRBV30 and TRBJ2-7): SQTIHQWPATLVQPVGSPLSLECTVEGTSNPNLYWYRQAAGRGLQLLFYSVGIGQISSEVPQNLSASRPQDRQFILSSKKLLLSDSGFYLCAWRGTSGGYEQYFGPGTRLTVT.